This entry lists 9 T cell receptor beta chains sequenced from one sample in a study of T cell responses to AZD1222 COVID-19 vaccine. This table comes from immunoSEQ multiplex PCR, and its TCRdb copy is limited to in-frame clones, with some not included. The sample includes approximately 150,000 clones, approximately 92% of them seen just once. Sequences were derived from peripheral blood, sampled on day 0 of AZD1222 vaccination. These receptor sequences come from an adult in good health.

The gene calls are TRBV4-1 and TRBJ1-5; weak D call: TRBD1 (6 bases). The CDR3 totals 13 residues. Germline V gives CDR1 MGHRA, CDR2 YSYEKL. Trimming removed 0 bases from V and 9 bases from J, with 9 bases in between. The CDR3 loop is CASSQEQGRPQHF. The CDR3 DNA is TGCGCCAGCAGCCAAGAACAGGGTCGGCCCCAGCATTTT.

The gene calls are TRBV2 and TRBJ2-7; 9 positions agree with TRBD1. Losses at the gene ends were 6 bases for V and 8 bases for J; bases not matched to a gene: 8. The CDR3 has 13 residues. Per the germline V gene, CDR1 is SNHLY and CDR2 is FYNNEI. The CDR3 DNA follows: TGTGCCAGCAGGGGGGGACAGGGAGTGCAGCAGTACTTC. It encodes CASRGGQGVQQYF.

V and J are TRBV9 and TRBJ2-1, with 9 bases matching TRBD2. The J segment lost 2 bases and the V segment lost 7 bases, leaving 10 bases of the junction unmatched. Looked up from germline, CDR1 is SGDLS and CDR2 is YYNGEE. This CDR3 spans 16 amino acids. As DNA, the CDR3 is TGTGCCAGCGGTAGCGGGAGTACAGAGGCCTACAATGAGCAGTTCTTC. Its translation is CASGSGSTEAYNEQFF.

The V call is TRBV19, the J call TRBJ1-1; no firm D call. Trimming took 3 bases from V and 0 from J, leaving 5 bases between them. The CDR3 is 13 residues long. Germline assignment: CDR1 LNHDA and CDR2 SQIVND (reference sequence). CDR3 loop: CASSMAVNTEAFF. The CDR3 nucleotides are TGTGCCAGTAGTATGGCCGTGAACACTGAAGCTTTCTTT. Drawing the rest from reference TRBV19 and TRBJ1-1, the complete variable domain is DGGITQSPKYLFRKEGQNVTLSCEQNLNHDAMYWYRQDPGQGLRLIYYSQIVNDFQKGDIAEGYSVSREKKESFPLTVTSAQKNPTAFYLCASSMAVNTEAFFGQGTRLTVV.

CDR3 DNA: TGTGCCAGCAGTATCCCCTCAGGGATAAACTATGGCTACACCTTC. Encoded protein: CASSIPSGINYGYTF. This chain links TRBV28 with TRBJ1-2; maybe TRBD1 (5 bases). From germline, CDR1 is MDHEN and CDR2 SYDVKM. V was clipped by 5 bases and J by 2 bases, with 15 bases between them. This CDR3 has 15 amino acids.

The genes are TRBV19 and TRBJ1-5; 10 nucleotides match TRBD1. This CDR3 contains 15 residues. CDR1 is LNHDA and CDR2 is SQIVND in the germline V gene (reference sequence). The ends lost 6 bases at V and 2 bases at J; junction bases unmatched: 4. The CDR3 nucleotides read TGTGCCAGTAGGGCCGGGACAGGGGGCAATCAGCCCCAGCATTTT. Amino acid sequence: CASRAGTGGNQPQHF.

The chain uses TRBV28 and TRBJ1-2, with 8 bases aligning to TRBD1. The CDR3 is made up of 15 amino acids. CDR1 is MDHEN and CDR2 is SYDVKM in the germline V gene. With 1 base clipped from V and 1 base from J, the junction kept 2 bases outside the gene matches. CDR3 nucleotides: TGTGCCAGCAGTTTATTCGGACAGGGTAACTATGGCTACACCTTC. It yields the protein CASSLFGQGNYGYTF.

This rearrangement joins TRBV2 to TRBJ1-4, with D unclear. V lost 7 bases and J lost 0, with 12 bases in between. The CDR3 loop spans 15 amino acids. The germline CDR1 and CDR2 sequences are SNHLY and FYNNEI. This CDR3 is CASTLRTSTNEKLFF. CDR3 DNA sequence: TGTGCCAGCACTCTAAGGACGTCAACTAATGAAAAACTGTTTTTT.

This clone was detected only once. The chain uses TRBV2 and TRBJ1-6; unclear D gene. The V gene's germline CDR1 is SNHLY and CDR2 FYNNEI. The CDR3 contains 13 residues. Trimming took off 7 bases at V and 4 bases at J, with 8 bases between the two ends. CDR3 protein: CASTLDYNSPLHF. The CDR3, as DNA: TGTGCCAGCACCTTGGATTATAATTCACCCCTCCACTTT.